The source of this T cell receptor beta chain is a study of cytomegalovirus exposure and HLA in healthy donors. Overall study: Among 350 to 500 genotyped donors, about 85% fell in the Caucasian-associated ancestry cluster. Study-level findings and limits: When the data were analyzed later, several of the most significant clusters appeared to be linked to common viral pathogens.

In the case of this clone: No antigen is known for it.

Researchers ran the PCR with 60 Vbeta and 13 Jbeta primers. Some clones are missing from TCRdb's copy, which holds only in-frame ones; the method was immunoSEQ multiplex PCR. The data hold 140,000 to 150,000 clones, with over 60% observed a single time. The CDR3 extends over 15 amino acids. Per the germline V gene, CDR1 is LGHNA and CDR2 is YSLEER. Deletions cut 1 base from V and 0 bases from J, with 7 bases between. The sample consisted of PBMCs. The clonotype originates from a woman between 18 and 30 years old in good health and CMV-seronegative. The rearrangement uses TRBV4-3 and TRBJ1-3; D might be TRBD1 (5 bases). The CDR3 loop reads CASSQARASGNTIYF. CDR3 in DNA: TGCGCCAGCAGCCAAGCCAGGGCCTCTGGAAACACCATATATTTT.